This TCR beta chain was identified during a study of T cell responses to AZD1222 COVID-19 vaccine (dated by TCRdb to the early 2020s). Background on the whole study: A total of about 250 trial participants underwent TCR sequencing, of whom approximately 200 had received two doses of AZD1222 and some 25 had received two doses of the MenACWY control vaccine. Trial participants were enrolled into age subgroups of 18-55, 56-69 and 70-plus years, which contained about 150, 28 and 57 TCR-sequenced participants, respectively. Overall results and qualifications from the work: After two AZD1222 doses, both the breadth and the depth of spike-specific TCRs were significantly higher than at day 0 and than in MenACWY recipients. Vaccine-associated CD4 TCRs spanned the whole spike protein, with dominant responses in regions 160-218 and 743-854. No day 14 peak-response samples were available, so repertoires were characterized only after the peak T cell response. Only a handful of AZD1222 recipients were SARS-CoV-2 seropositive at baseline, limiting conclusions about previously exposed vaccinees. The 56-69-year group was small, and its depth increase did not reach significance, likely because of low power. Participants were mostly white British and included more females than males, and it was suggested by the authors that clonal diversity may have been underestimated. Nearly half of unique spike-specific TCRs reportedly recognized epitopes outside regions mutated in the B.1.351 and B.1.1.7 variants.

The CDR3 regions of human TCRbeta chains were subjected to immunosequencing. Per the original workflow: TCRs in the repertoires were matched against a reference library of SARS-CoV-2-specific TCRs that had been generated with the MIRA antigen-specificity platform. Breadth was defined as the fraction of unique TCRs that were SARS-CoV-2-associated, and depth was defined as the fraction of total T cells that were SARS-CoV-2-associated. Each spike-specific TCR was assigned to its reactive spike region and to a CD4 or CD8 class using the MIRA data. Log10-transformed breadth and depth values were compared by one-way ANOVA with Sidak's multiple comparisons tests. In TCRdb, the immuneACCESS table is reduced to in-frame sequences with V and J assigned. These tables do not hold every clone; where another copy was compared, an unresolved V gene accounts for under half, and the others remain unexplained. That table supplies the V and J calls and clone size; D and trimming were determined from the DNA. The sample includes some 100,000 clones, with 80% to 90% observed a single time. Together, the top ten hold around 4.6% of the sample.

Sequences SQVTM (CDR1) and ANQGSEA (CDR2) are obtained from the germline V gene. V loses 4 bases of germline sequence and J loses 6 bases, and the interval between the two ends is 13 bases. The CDR3 holds 12 amino acids from the cysteine to the phenylalanine. Only the CDR3 part of the read is kept: 36 bases, read in frame from the first base. As for this clone: Its antigen remains unidentified. Base qualities are not recorded, but no much larger clone differs from it by a single base.

Interpreted using the paper, the time point label stands for: about 28 days (+/-7) after the second vaccine dose. Because spike-specific TCR depth and breadth did not differ between the two schedules, AZD1222 recipients who got a second dose at roughly 4 weeks were pooled with those who got a second dose at roughly 12 weeks. Vaccinee samples were obtained from the UK trials COV001 and COV002, which included a single-blind randomized controlled phase 2/3 trial of AZD1222 (ChAdOx1 nCoV-19) in healthy adults. For TCRbeta chain sequencing, PBMC samples from trial participants were taken at day 0 and at day 28 after the second dose.

The sample in question was peripheral blood, obtained 28 days after the second AZD1222 dose. Here the chain combines TRBV29-1 and TRBJ2-7; TRBD1 is a possible D gene, resting on 5 matching bases. This TCR came from an adult who received the AZD1222 COVID-19 vaccine. CDR3 sequence: CSVAMGRGEQYF. DNA sequence: TGCAGCGTTGCGATGGGAAGGGGCGAGCAGTACTTC.